This T cell receptor (beta chain) was sequenced during a study of cytomegalovirus exposure and HLA in healthy donors. CDR1 and CDR2 from the germline V gene are MDHEN and SYDVKM. V lost 3 bases and J lost 7; bases outside the gene matches: 6. The CDR3 extends over 14 amino acids. Clones were read by immunoSEQ multiplex PCR, and TCRdb kept only the in-frame ones, dropping some. The profile shows about 150,000 clones, approximately 90% of them singletons. This sequence was found in a man between 18 and 35 years old in good health and CMV-seronegative. Sequences were obtained from PBMCs. The V call is TRBV28, the J call TRBJ1-5, with TRBD1 matching over 7 bases. The DNA of the CDR3 is TGTGCCAGCAGTTTCAGGGGGTTTAAACAGCCCCAGCATTTT. Its protein product is CASSFRGFKQPQHF.